Listed below are T cell receptor beta chains from one sample, sequenced in a study of blood T cell repertoires in COVID-19. Profiling relied on immunoSEQ multiplex PCR, and the TCRdb table lists in-frame clones only, not all of them. The table includes some 120,000 clones, 70% to 90% detected once. The sequenced sample consisted of peripheral blood. These receptors all stem from a human donor in a cohort sampled during active COVID-19. The CDR3 runs from the conserved cysteine through the conserved F or W. D genes are given only for firm matches. Clone size is given for some rows only: seen once, a few or many times, or a class if the clone is expanded.

abundance: -
v_gene: TRBV6-5
d_gene: -
j_gene: TRBJ1-5
CDR3nt: TGTGCCAGCAGTTACTCGACAAGGGGCCAGCCCCAGCATTTT
CDR3aa: CASSYSTRGQPQHF

abundance: -
v_gene: TRBV25-1
d_gene: -
j_gene: TRBJ2-7
CDR3nt: TGTGCCAGCAGTGGCCCCCTGGGGCACGAGCAGTACTTC
CDR3aa: CASSGPLGHEQYF

abundance: -
v_gene: TRBV6-4
d_gene: -
j_gene: TRBJ2-3
CDR3nt: TGTGCCAGCAGTGACTCTGGCGGGGCCCGACCGTATACGCAGTATTTT
CDR3aa: CASSDSGGARPYTQYF

abundance: -
v_gene: TRBV30
d_gene: -
j_gene: TRBJ2-1
CDR3nt: -
CDR3aa: CAYFGWGTGLFF

abundance: -
v_gene: TRBV21-1
d_gene: -
j_gene: TRBJ2-7
CDR3nt: TGTGCCAGCAGCAAATTAGGACACTGCTACGAGCAGTACTTC
CDR3aa: CASSKLGHCYEQYF

abundance: -
v_gene: TRBV7-9
d_gene: TRBD1
j_gene: TRBJ2-7
CDR3nt: TGTGCCAGCAGCTTCGGGACAGGCAAAGCCTACGAGCAGTACTTC
CDR3aa: CASSFGTGKAYEQYF

abundance: -
v_gene: TRBV30
d_gene: TRBD1
j_gene: TRBJ1-6
CDR3nt: TGTGCCTGGAGTGAGATCAGGGGGAGACAATATAATTCACCCCTCCACTTT
CDR3aa: CAWSEIRGRQYNSPLHF

abundance: few
v_gene: TRBV19
d_gene: TRBD1
j_gene: TRBJ1-6
CDR3nt: TGTGCCAGTAGTACGACAGGGGGGAATTCACCCCTCCACTTT
CDR3aa: CASSTTGGNSPLHF

abundance: -
v_gene: TRBV5-1
d_gene: -
j_gene: TRBJ2-7
CDR3nt: TGCGCCAGCAGCCCCGGGGGGCGGGGGAGCTCCTACGAGCAGTACTTC
CDR3aa: CASSPGGRGSSYEQYF

abundance: -
v_gene: TRBV19
d_gene: TRBD1
j_gene: TRBJ1-2
CDR3nt: TGTGCCAGTAGTCCCAGGACAGGGGGCATCTATGGCTACACCTTC
CDR3aa: CASSPRTGGIYGYTF

abundance: -
v_gene: TRBV5-1
d_gene: -
j_gene: TRBJ2-5
CDR3nt: TGCGCCAGCAGCTTGCTGCCGGGGGGCTCGAGGGAGACCCAGTACTTC
CDR3aa: CASSLLPGGSRETQYF

abundance: -
v_gene: TRBV7-3
d_gene: -
j_gene: TRBJ1-6
CDR3nt: TGTGCCAGCAGCTTATGGTCTAGGAATTCACCCCTCCACTTT
CDR3aa: CASSLWSRNSPLHF

abundance: -
v_gene: TRBV5-1
d_gene: TRBD2
j_gene: TRBJ2-1
CDR3nt: TGCGCCAGCAGCGCCAGCGGGGGGGGGTACAATGAGCAGTTCTTC
CDR3aa: CASSASGGGYNEQFF

abundance: -
v_gene: TRBV6-5
d_gene: TRBD1
j_gene: TRBJ1-1
CDR3nt: TGTGCCAGCAGTTACTTGACAGGGGGGAACGCTGAAGCTTTCTTT
CDR3aa: CASSYLTGGNAEAFF

abundance: few
v_gene: TRBV6-7
d_gene: -
j_gene: TRBJ1-5
CDR3nt: TGTGCCAGCAGCACCCTTGACAGAGGATATAGCAATCAGCCCCAGCATTTT
CDR3aa: CASSTLDRGYSNQPQHF

abundance: once
v_gene: TRBV25-1
d_gene: -
j_gene: TRBJ2-3
CDR3nt: TGTGCCAGCAGCGAATGGGACAAACACACAGATACGCAGTATTTT
CDR3aa: CASSEWDKHTDTQYF

abundance: -
v_gene: TRBV5-5
d_gene: TRBD2
j_gene: TRBJ2-3
CDR3nt: TGTGCCAGCAGCCGGACTAGCGGTAGCACAGATACGCAGTATTTT
CDR3aa: CASSRTSGSTDTQYF

abundance: -
v_gene: TRBV6-5
d_gene: -
j_gene: TRBJ1-1
CDR3nt: TGTGCCAGCACGGGGGGGCCGAACACTGAAGCTTTCTTT
CDR3aa: CASTGGPNTEAFF

abundance: -
v_gene: TRBV7-6
d_gene: TRBD1
j_gene: TRBJ2-1
CDR3nt: TGTGCCAGCAGAGGACAGGGGGGGATCGATGAGCAGTTCTTC
CDR3aa: CASRGQGGIDEQFF

abundance: -
v_gene: TRBV6-6
d_gene: TRBD1
j_gene: TRBJ1-1
CDR3nt: TGTGCCAGCAGTTACTCATCCGGGACAGGGACTGAAGCTTTCTTT
CDR3aa: CASSYSSGTGTEAFF

abundance: -
v_gene: TRBV3-1/TRBV3-2
d_gene: TRBD1
j_gene: TRBJ2-7
CDR3nt: TGTGCCAGCACCCTTTCTGGACAGGGAGGTTTCTACGAGCAGTACTTC
CDR3aa: CASTLSGQGGFYEQYF

abundance: -
v_gene: TRBV19
d_gene: -
j_gene: TRBJ1-2
CDR3nt: TGTGCCAGTAGTAGCTACGTTGGGGTCGGGAGTGGCTACACCTTC
CDR3aa: CASSSYVGVGSGYTF

abundance: -
v_gene: TRBV6-6
d_gene: -
j_gene: TRBJ1-2
CDR3nt: TGTGCCAGCAGACTGGGGGGAGCTAACTATGGCTACACCTTC
CDR3aa: CASRLGGANYGYTF

abundance: once
v_gene: TRBV5-1
d_gene: TRBD1
j_gene: TRBJ2-2
CDR3nt: TGCGCCAGCAGCCCGAGACAGGGACCCGGGGAGCTGTTTTTT
CDR3aa: CASSPRQGPGELFF

abundance: -
v_gene: TRBV21-1
d_gene: -
j_gene: TRBJ2-1
CDR3nt: TGTGCCAGCAGCAACCGACAGGGGGCGGGGGGCCCCCACGAGCAGTTCTTC
CDR3aa: CASSNRQGAGGPHEQFF

abundance: few
v_gene: TRBV27
d_gene: -
j_gene: TRBJ1-5
CDR3nt: TGTGCCAGCAGAGGAGGGTTCAATCAGCCCCAGCATTTT
CDR3aa: CASRGGFNQPQHF

abundance: -
v_gene: TRBV7-9
d_gene: TRBD1
j_gene: TRBJ1-5
CDR3nt: TGTGCCAGCAGCGTTCAGGGGGTCAGCAATCAGCCCCAGCATTTT
CDR3aa: CASSVQGVSNQPQHF

abundance: -
v_gene: TRBV5-4
d_gene: TRBD1
j_gene: TRBJ1-1
CDR3nt: TGTGCCAGCAGCTTGCCAGGGGGCTTTACTGAAGCTTTCTTT
CDR3aa: CASSLPGGFTEAFF

abundance: few
v_gene: TRBV19
d_gene: -
j_gene: TRBJ2-2
CDR3nt: TGTGCCAGTAGTATTCAGAGGGACACCGGGGAGCTGTTTTTT
CDR3aa: CASSIQRDTGELFF

abundance: -
v_gene: TRBV21-1
d_gene: -
j_gene: TRBJ2-7
CDR3nt: TGTGCCAGCAGCCCCCGCTACGGGGGGACGTCCTACGAGCAGTACTTC
CDR3aa: CASSPRYGGTSYEQYF

abundance: once
v_gene: TRBV27
d_gene: TRBD1
j_gene: TRBJ1-1
CDR3nt: TGTGCCAGCAGTTCACGTCGACCGGGACAGGATAAGTGGGCTGAAGCTTTCTTT
CDR3aa: CASSSRRPGQDKWAEAFF

abundance: few
v_gene: TRBV28
d_gene: -
j_gene: TRBJ2-7
CDR3nt: TGTGCCAGCAGTTTGCGGGGCCGCCGGGGCGAGCAGTACTTC
CDR3aa: CASSLRGRRGEQYF

abundance: -
v_gene: TRBV9
d_gene: TRBD1
j_gene: TRBJ1-1
CDR3nt: TGTGCCAGCACTGGGGGACAGGGGGGCCGAGCTTTCTTT
CDR3aa: CASTGGQGGRAFF

abundance: -
v_gene: TRBV28
d_gene: -
j_gene: TRBJ2-1
CDR3nt: TGTGCCAGCAGAATGACAGGCTCCTACAATGAGCAGTTCTTC
CDR3aa: CASRMTGSYNEQFF

abundance: -
v_gene: TRBV4-1
d_gene: -
j_gene: TRBJ1-1
CDR3nt: TGCGCCAGCAGCCAAGGAGGACAACTGAACACTGAAGCTTTCTTT
CDR3aa: CASSQGGQLNTEAFF

abundance: -
v_gene: TRBV6-1
d_gene: TRBD1
j_gene: TRBJ1-6
CDR3nt: TGTGCCAGCAGTGAAGTTGGACAGGGAAATTCACCCCTCCACTTT
CDR3aa: CASSEVGQGNSPLHF

abundance: -
v_gene: TRBV15
d_gene: TRBD1
j_gene: TRBJ1-2
CDR3nt: TGTGCCACCAGCCTCGTCTCAGGACAGGGACCTAGGAGCTACACCTTC
CDR3aa: CATSLVSGQGPRSYTF

abundance: -
v_gene: TRBV10-1
d_gene: TRBD2
j_gene: TRBJ2-3
CDR3nt: TGCGCCAGCGGGACCGGGACTACCGAACCAGATACGCAGTATTTT
CDR3aa: CASGTGTTEPDTQYF

abundance: -
v_gene: TRBV2
d_gene: -
j_gene: TRBJ2-5
CDR3nt: TGTGCCAGCAGTGGGGGGGAAAAGACCCAGTACTTC
CDR3aa: CASSGGEKTQYF

abundance: -
v_gene: TRBV7-8
d_gene: -
j_gene: TRBJ2-1
CDR3nt: TGTGCCAGCAGCTTAGTACAAACCGCCTACAATGAGCAGTTCTTC
CDR3aa: CASSLVQTAYNEQFF

abundance: -
v_gene: TRBV10-3
d_gene: TRBD2
j_gene: TRBJ2-5
CDR3nt: TGTGCCATCAGTGAGCGGAACGTAGGACTAGCGGGGGGCGTACTACAAGAGACCCAGTACTTC
CDR3aa: CAISERNVGLAGGVLQETQYF

abundance: -
v_gene: TRBV3-1/TRBV3-2
d_gene: -
j_gene: TRBJ1-1
CDR3nt: TGTGCCAGCAGCTCCCTGGTCGGGGACACTGAAGCTTTCTTT
CDR3aa: CASSSLVGDTEAFF

abundance: -
v_gene: TRBV6-2/TRBV6-3
d_gene: -
j_gene: TRBJ1-2
CDR3nt: TGTGCCAGCAGTTACCCGGGCTACACCTTC
CDR3aa: CASSYPGYTF

abundance: -
v_gene: TRBV5-6
d_gene: TRBD1
j_gene: TRBJ2-7
CDR3nt: TGTGCCAGCACACAGGGGAAGGGCGAGCAGTACTTC
CDR3aa: CASTQGKGEQYF

abundance: -
v_gene: TRBV28
d_gene: -
j_gene: TRBJ1-2
CDR3nt: TGTGCCAGCAGACAGACACCTCACTCTTCAAGTGGCTACACCTTC
CDR3aa: CASRQTPHSSSGYTF

abundance: -
v_gene: TRBV18
d_gene: -
j_gene: TRBJ1-2
CDR3nt: TGTGCCAGCTCACCTCCAGGGATTCCCTATGGCTACACCTTC
CDR3aa: CASSPPGIPYGYTF

abundance: -
v_gene: TRBV7-8
d_gene: -
j_gene: TRBJ1-1
CDR3nt: TGTGCCAGCAGCTTAGTCAGTACAGTTGAAGCTTTCTTT
CDR3aa: CASSLVSTVEAFF

abundance: -
v_gene: TRBV24-1
d_gene: -
j_gene: TRBJ1-1
CDR3nt: TGTGCCACCAGTGATTTGCAGGAAGAGAGCACTGAAGCTTTCTTT
CDR3aa: CATSDLQEESTEAFF

abundance: -
v_gene: TRBV4-1
d_gene: -
j_gene: TRBJ1-2
CDR3nt: TGCGCCAGCAGCCAAGATCCTGGGCCGGTTGGCTACACCTTC
CDR3aa: CASSQDPGPVGYTF

abundance: -
v_gene: TRBV10-1
d_gene: -
j_gene: TRBJ1-2
CDR3nt: TGCGCCAGCAGTGAGACAGGGAACTATGGCTACACCTTC
CDR3aa: CASSETGNYGYTF

abundance: -
v_gene: TRBV18
d_gene: -
j_gene: TRBJ2-7
CDR3nt: TGTGCCAGCCCGCGTGGGGGGGCCCTGATCTACGAGCAGTACTTC
CDR3aa: CASPRGGALIYEQYF

abundance: -
v_gene: TRBV14
d_gene: -
j_gene: TRBJ2-3
CDR3nt: TGTGCCAGCAGCCAAGGGAGTGATACGCAGTATTTT
CDR3aa: CASSQGSDTQYF

abundance: -
v_gene: TRBV7-9
d_gene: TRBD2
j_gene: TRBJ2-1
CDR3nt: TGTGCCATCGCGGGAGGAGGGCGAGGGTGGGATGAGCAGTTCTTC
CDR3aa: CAIAGGGRGWDEQFF

abundance: once
v_gene: TRBV19
d_gene: -
j_gene: TRBJ1-3
CDR3nt: TGTGCCAGTACTACAGGTCTCTCTGGAAACACCATATATTTT
CDR3aa: CASTTGLSGNTIYF

abundance: once
v_gene: TRBV10-3
d_gene: TRBD1
j_gene: TRBJ2-2
CDR3nt: TGTGCCATCAGGGCCACCGGACAGGGGGCCGCCGGGGAGCTGTTTTTT
CDR3aa: CAIRATGQGAAGELFF

abundance: few
v_gene: TRBV4-2
d_gene: -
j_gene: TRBJ2-2
CDR3nt: TGTGCCAGCAGCCAAGCGGGTGAAGGGGCCGGGGAGCTGTTTTTT
CDR3aa: CASSQAGEGAGELFF

abundance: many
v_gene: TRBV6-5
d_gene: -
j_gene: TRBJ1-2
CDR3nt: TGTGCCAGCAGTTACTATGGACTGGGTATGGGTGGCTACACCTTC
CDR3aa: CASSYYGLGMGGYTF